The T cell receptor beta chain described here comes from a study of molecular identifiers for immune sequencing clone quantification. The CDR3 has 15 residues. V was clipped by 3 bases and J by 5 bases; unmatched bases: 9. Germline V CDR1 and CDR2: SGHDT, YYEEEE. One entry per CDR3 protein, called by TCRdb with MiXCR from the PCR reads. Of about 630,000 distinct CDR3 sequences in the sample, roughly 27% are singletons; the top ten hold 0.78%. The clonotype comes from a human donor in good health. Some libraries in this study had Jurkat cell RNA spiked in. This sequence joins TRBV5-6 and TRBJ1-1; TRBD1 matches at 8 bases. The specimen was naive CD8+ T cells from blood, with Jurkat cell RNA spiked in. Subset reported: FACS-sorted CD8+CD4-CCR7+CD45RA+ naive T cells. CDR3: CASSWGRGQGTEAFF. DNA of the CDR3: TGTGCCAGCAGCTGGGGCAGGGGGCAAGGGACTGAAGCTTTCTTT.